This TCR beta chain emerged from a study of identical twins. Germline V gives CDR1 SGHVS, CDR2 FQNEAQ. V dropped 6 bases and J dropped 2; count of bases not matched to a gene: 6. The length of the CDR3 is 16 residues. Via MiXCR, TCRdb re-called the 5' RACE reads, giving one row per CDR3 protein. The sample holds a few hundred thousand distinct CDR3 sequences; approximately 17% are singletons and the top ten take 9.5% to 15%. Every one of the donors was a healthy Caucasian. Whole-study results and caveats: Conclusions rested on cross-sectional statistics rather than following the same donors. Out-of-frame alpha sequences that twins shared showed excess low generation probability.

This clonotype was recorded a few times. As yet, its antigen is unknown. The chain has TRBV7-8 and TRBJ2-1; TRBD2 matches at 11 bases. Sequencing input: naive T cells sorted from blood. This TCR was sampled from a man aged 45-60 years in good health. The chain's CDR3 is CASRVSGLAAYNEQFF. In nucleotides, the CDR3 is TGTGCCAGCAGGGTCTCGGGACTAGCGGCCTACAATGAGCAGTTCTTC. Filled out from reference TRBV7-8 and TRBJ2-1, the complete variable domain reads GAGVSQSPRYKVAKRGQDVALRCDPISGHVSLFWYQQALGQGPEFLTYFQNEAQLDKSGLPSDRFFAERPEGSVSTLKIQRTQQEDSAVYLCASRVSGLAAYNEQFFGPGTRLTVL.